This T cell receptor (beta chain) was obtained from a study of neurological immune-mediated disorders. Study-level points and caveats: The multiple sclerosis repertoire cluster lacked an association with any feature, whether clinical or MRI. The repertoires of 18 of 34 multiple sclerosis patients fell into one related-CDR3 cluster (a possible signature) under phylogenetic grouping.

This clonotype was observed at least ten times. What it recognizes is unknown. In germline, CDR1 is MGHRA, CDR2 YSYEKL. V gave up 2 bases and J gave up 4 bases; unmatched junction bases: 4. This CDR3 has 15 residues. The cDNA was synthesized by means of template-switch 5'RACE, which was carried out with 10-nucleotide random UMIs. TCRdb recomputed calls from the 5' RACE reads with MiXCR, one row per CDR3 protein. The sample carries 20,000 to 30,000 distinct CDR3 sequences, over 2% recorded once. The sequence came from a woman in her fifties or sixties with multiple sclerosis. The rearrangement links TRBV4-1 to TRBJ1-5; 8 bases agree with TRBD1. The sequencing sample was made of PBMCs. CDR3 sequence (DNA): TGCGCCAGCAGCCAACCAAGACAGGGGAATCAGCCCCAGCATTTT. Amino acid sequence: CASSQPRQGNQPQHF.